The rows below give T cell receptor beta chains drawn from one sample of a study of regulatory T cells in long-lasting Graves disease. MiXCR, applied by TCRdb to the multiplex PCR reads, yields one record per CDR3 protein. The sample has approximately 390,000 distinct CDR3 sequences, about a sixth seen once. The same specimen was also included in a second study, on T cells in Graves' hyperthyroidism and ophthalmopathy.

Sequenced material: peripheral blood mononuclear cells (PBMCs), taken at new diagnosis, from a patient treated with antithyroid drugs. The receptors here all came from a woman between 18 and 29 years old with Graves disease. CDR3s include the opening cysteine and the closing phenylalanine or tryptophan. D genes are given only for firm matches. Rows may omit the clone size; those that give it use once, few, many or a size class.

d_gene	j_gene	abundance	v_gene	CDR3nt	CDR3aa
TRBD2	TRBJ2-1	many	TRBV10-3	TGTGCCATCAGTGTTAGCGGGGGGCAATCCTACAATGAGCAGTTCTTC	CAISVSGGQSYNEQFF
NA	TRBJ2-7	NA	TRBV2	TGTGCCAGCAGTGAAGGGCGGTCGTTCTACGAGCAGTACTTC	CASSEGRSFYEQYF
NA	TRBJ1-6	many	TRBV5-1	TGCGCCAGCAGCTTTTCGCTGAACACAGGCGGTTCACCCCTCCACTTT	CASSFSLNTGGSPLHF
NA	TRBJ2-1	NA	TRBV20-1	TGCAGTGCTACTGAAGGCTCCTACAATGAGCAGTTCTTC	CSATEGSYNEQFF
NA	TRBJ1-4	many	TRBV20-1	TGCAGTGCTAGGGGCAGTCAGAATGAAAAACTGTTTTTT	CSARGSQNEKLFF
NA	TRBJ2-7	NA	TRBV19	TGTGCCAGTAGTATGTCTCTAGTTTCCTACGAGCAGTACTTC	CASSMSLVSYEQYF
NA	TRBJ1-4	NA	TRBV27	TGTGCCAGCAGTCCCGAACAGAAGTTACGGAAACTGTTTTTT	CASSPEQKLRKLFF
TRBD1	TRBJ2-1	few	TRBV4-1	TGCGCCAGCAGCCAAGAAAAGACAGGACAGGGGGCTTATGAGCAGTTCTTC	CASSQEKTGQGAYEQFF
NA	TRBJ2-7	many	TRBV7-2	TGTGCCAGCAGTAAAGGGACCCAACTGAGCGACTACGAGCAGTACTTC	CASSKGTQLSDYEQYF
NA	TRBJ1-4	NA	TRBV11-2	TGTGCCAGCAGCTTAGTTGCCGGCTTTGGTGAAAAACTGGTTTTT	CASSLVAGFGEKLVF
TRBD1	TRBJ1-1	many	TRBV11-2	TGTGCCAGCAGCCCGGGCGTATGGCAGGGGGGCACTGAAGCTTTCTTT	CASSPGVWQGGTEAFF
NA	TRBJ2-1	many	TRBV5-1	TGCGCCAGCAGCTTGGCCAGATCCTACAATGAGCAGTTCTTC	CASSLARSYNEQFF
TRBD2	TRBJ2-7	once	TRBV2	TGTGCCAGCAGGGCCGGGACTAGCAAGTACGAGCAGTACTTC	CASRAGTSKYEQYF
NA	TRBJ2-2	many	TRBV5-1	TGCGCCAGCAGCTTTGACCGCACCGGGGAGCTGTTTTTT	CASSFDRTGELFF
NA	TRBJ2-7	many	TRBV28	TGTGCCAGCAGTTTATCAGTGGGGGGAACCTACGAGCAGTACTTC	CASSLSVGGTYEQYF
NA	TRBJ2-7	many	TRBV7-8	TGTGCCAGCAGCTTCGGGACTCCCGTTAGCTCCTACGAGCAGTACTTC	CASSFGTPVSSYEQYF
NA	TRBJ2-3	many	TRBV30	TGTGCCTGGAGTACACACGGGTATACGCAGTATTTT	CAWSTHGYTQYF
NA	TRBJ2-3	many	TRBV11-2	TGTGCCAGCAGCTTAGTGGTGGGAAGTTCAGGAGCAGATACGCAGTATTTT	CASSLVVGSSGADTQYF
NA	TRBJ2-7	NA	TRBV27	TGTGCCAGCAGTCGAGCCCCGACAGCAACCTACGAGCAGTACTTC	CASSRAPTATYEQYF
TRBD2	TRBJ2-7	many	TRBV4-2	TGTGCCAGCAGCCCTCCGGCGGGGGGTAACGAGCAGTACTTC	CASSPPAGGNEQYF
NA	TRBJ1-2	NA	TRBV29-1	TGCAGCGTTGATGGCACCTATAACTATGGCTACACCTTC	CSVDGTYNYGYTF
NA	TRBJ2-1	many	TRBV12-5	TGTGCTAGTGGCATGAACGCCAGGGGACTCTACAATGAGCAGTTCTTC	CASGMNARGLYNEQFF
NA	TRBJ2-2	many	TRBV6-5	TGTGCCAGCAGTTACCCGGGAGAGCTGTTTTTT	CASSYPGELFF
NA	TRBJ2-4	many	TRBV30	TGTGCCTGGAGTCTCCTAAGGAGGGAAAACATTCAGTACTTC	CAWSLLRRENIQYF
NA	TRBJ2-5	few	TRBV7-9	TGTGCCAGCAGCTCCCCTAAGGCGGGGTTTGGGGAGACCCAGTACTTC	CASSSPKAGFGETQYF
TRBD1	TRBJ2-7	many	TRBV20-1	TGCAGTGCTAGATACTTGGACAGGGGAATCCACGAGCAGTACTTC	CSARYLDRGIHEQYF
TRBD2	TRBJ2-1	NA	TRBV28	TGTGCCAGCAGCTCCCCTGGAGAGGGACTAGCGGGAGCTCGCTCCTACAATGAGCAGTTCTTC	CASSSPGEGLAGARSYNEQFF
TRBD2	TRBJ2-2	many	TRBV5-1	TGCGCCAGCGTAGCTGAAGTAGCGGGCACCGGGGAGCTGTTTTTT	CASVAEVAGTGELFF
TRBD2	TRBJ2-7	NA	TRBV20-1	TGCAGTGCCGAGACTAGCGGGAACTACGAGCAGTACTTC	CSAETSGNYEQYF
NA	TRBJ2-3	many	TRBV11-2	TGTGCCAGCAGTCTGACTGGTACGCAGTATTTT	CASSLTGTQYF
NA	TRBJ2-3	NA	TRBV29-1	TGCAGCGTTGCTAGGGGCACAGATACGCAGTATTTT	CSVARGTDTQYF